These T cell receptor beta chains were read from a single sample in a study of cytomegalovirus exposure and HLA in healthy donors. Assay used: immunoSEQ multiplex PCR; TCRdb lists only in-frame clones, some missing. Of more than 130,000 clones listed, about 78% are singletons. The source material was PBMCs. The receptor set was obtained from a man aged 40-55 years in good health and CMV-seropositive. CDR3s include the opening cysteine and the closing phenylalanine or tryptophan. The D gene is left open where the match is weak. The size field is filled for only some rows; it gives once, few, many or a size class.

NA	NA	TRBV29-1	12	TRBJ2-5	CSVWTGQETQYF	TGCAGCGTGTGGACGGGACAAGAGACCCAGTACTTC
NA	TRBD1	TRBV19	15	TRBJ2-1	CASSSGTGGYNEQFF	TGTGCCAGTAGTTCCGGGACAGGGGGATACAATGAGCAGTTCTTC
NA	NA	TRBV5-1	17	TRBJ2-7	CASSLNPADSASYEQYF	TGCGCCAGCAGCTTGAATCCGGCGGACAGTGCCTCCTACGAGCAGTACTTC
NA	NA	TRBV13	18	TRBJ1-1	CASSLLVGGPSMNTEAFF	TGTGCCAGCAGCTTACTGGTTGGGGGCCCATCCATGAACACTGAGGCTTTCTTT
NA	NA	TRBV18	14	TRBJ1-1	CASSPNQMNTEAFF	TGTGCCAGCTCACCAAACCAGATGAACACTGAAGCTTTCTTT
NA	NA	TRBV9	14	TRBJ2-7	CASSVGSRAYEQYF	TGTGCCAGCAGCGTAGGATCCAGGGCCTACGAGCAGTACTTC
few	NA	TRBV18	13	TRBJ2-5	CASSPGVQETQYF	TGTGCCAGCTCACCTGGAGTACAAGAGACCCAGTACTTC
NA	NA	TRBV10-3	11	TRBJ2-3	CATTGDDTQYF	TGTGCCACGACAGGAGATGATACGCAGTATTTT
NA	NA	TRBV14	16	TRBJ2-1	CASSQLMAGSYNEQFF	TGTGCCAGCAGCCAGCTCATGGCGGGCTCCTACAATGAGCAGTTCTTC
NA	NA	TRBV30	15	TRBJ1-2	CAWSSLRGLGYGYTF	TGTGCCTGGAGCTCCCTGAGAGGTCTCGGCTATGGCTACACCTTC
NA	TRBD1	TRBV7-6	14	TRBJ2-7	CASSLGTGIDEQYF	TGTGCCAGCAGCTTAGGGACAGGGATCGACGAGCAGTACTTC
NA	TRBD1	TRBV19	18	TRBJ1-2	CASSSVRDRERGGYGYTF	TGTGCCAGTAGTTCGGTCCGGGACAGGGAAAGAGGAGGCTATGGCTACACCTTC
few	NA	TRBV7-2	14	TRBJ1-1	CASSLGQLNTEAFF	TGTGCCAGCAGCTTAGGACAACTGAACACTGAAGCTTTCTTT
NA	NA	TRBV10-3	11	TRBJ2-5	CAISDRETQYF	TGTGCCATCAGTGATCGGGAGACCCAGTACTTC
once	TRBD1	TRBV6-6	14	TRBJ2-7	CASRITGGGYEQYF	TGTGCCAGCAGGATCACAGGGGGTGGCTACGAGCAGTACTTC
NA	TRBD2	TRBV29-1	14	TRBJ2-5	CSVPGTSGKETQYF	TGCAGCGTGCCGGGGACTAGCGGAAAAGAGACCCAGTACTTC
NA	NA	TRBV10-3	15	TRBJ1-2	CAISESPGDLYGYTF	TGTGCCATCAGTGAGTCGCCAGGGGATCTCTATGGCTACACCTTC
NA	NA	TRBV7-9	15	TRBJ2-7	CASSLDLGQAYEQYF	TGTGCCAGCAGCCTAGACCTGGGCCAGGCCTACGAGCAGTACTTC
NA	NA	TRBV30	12	TRBJ2-7	CAWDQRTYEQYF	TGTGCCTGGGACCAGCGCACCTACGAGCAGTACTTC
once	NA	TRBV19	14	TRBJ2-3	CASGQGHSTDTQYF	TGTGCCAGTGGGCAGGGTCACAGCACAGATACGCAGTATTTT
NA	NA	TRBV19	13	TRBJ1-2	CASSSTVYYGYTF	TGTGCCAGTAGCTCGACAGTTTACTATGGCTACACCTTC
few	NA	TRBV7-2	16	TRBJ2-1	CASSLYPGVGGNEQFF	TGTGCCAGCAGCTTATATCCGGGCGTGGGGGGAAATGAGCAGTTCTTC
NA	TRBD1	TRBV5-6	15	TRBJ2-2	CASSVGQDDTGELFF	TGTGCCAGCAGCGTGGGACAGGATGACACCGGGGAGCTGTTTTTT
NA	NA	TRBV5-1	16	TRBJ2-3	CASSLVGRGLTDTQYF	TGCGCCAGCAGCTTGGTGGGGAGAGGGCTCACAGATACGCAGTATTTT
NA	TRBD1	TRBV5-1	16	TRBJ1-5	CASSLIPGQGYQPQHF	TGCGCCAGCAGCTTAATTCCGGGACAGGGGTATCAGCCCCAGCATTTT
NA	NA	TRBV10-2	13	TRBJ2-7	CASSGTRSDEQYF	TGCGCCAGCAGTGGGACAAGGTCGGACGAGCAGTACTTC
NA	NA	TRBV30	10	TRBJ1-1	CAWGGREAFF	TGTGCCTGGGGCGGGCGTGAAGCTTTCTTT
NA	NA	TRBV30	15	TRBJ1-5	CAWSVRGQRNQPQHF	TGTGCCTGGAGTGTCAGAGGACAGAGAAATCAGCCCCAGCATTTT
NA	NA	TRBV9	12	TRBJ1-6	CASSILNSPLHF	TGTGCCAGCAGCATCCTTAATTCACCCCTCCACTTT
NA	NA	TRBV7-9	14	TRBJ2-7	CASSLSEGSYEQYF	TGTGCCAGCAGCTTATCCGAGGGCTCCTACGAGCAGTACTTC
NA	TRBD2	TRBV5-1	15	TRBJ2-5	CASSLGQGLQETQYF	TGCGCCAGCAGCTTAGGGCAGGGACTACAAGAGACCCAGTACTTC
NA	NA	TRBV15	12	TRBJ2-7	CATSTGYSEQYF	TGTGCCACCAGCACAGGGTATAGCGAGCAGTACTTC
few	NA	TRBV6-6	11	TRBJ2-7	CASKQVYEQYF	TGTGCCAGCAAACAAGTCTACGAGCAGTACTTC
NA	TRBD1	TRBV2	14	TRBJ1-2	CASTRDSRVYGYTF	TGTGCCAGCACCCGGGACAGTCGGGTCTATGGCTACACCTTC
NA	TRBD2	TRBV4-2	18	TRBJ2-7	CASSQDSFREGSSYEQYF	TGTGCCAGCAGCCAAGATTCGTTTCGGGAGGGGAGCTCCTACGAGCAGTACTTC
NA	NA	TRBV6-1	15	TRBJ1-6	CASRVTARVESPLHF	TGTGCCAGCAGGGTGACAGCTCGGGTGGAATCACCCCTCCACTTT
NA	NA	TRBV7-9	15	TRBJ1-2	CASTVGGEGDYGYTF	TGTGCCAGCACCGTAGGGGGGGAGGGGGACTATGGCTACACCTTC
NA	NA	TRBV7-2	13	TRBJ2-7	CASSLTGYYEQYF	TGTGCCAGCAGCTTAACAGGGTACTACGAGCAGTACTTC
once	NA	TRBV29-1	13	TRBJ1-2	CSVPREGVYGYTF	TGCAGCGTGCCCCGTGAAGGGGTTTATGGCTACACCTTC
NA	TRBD1	TRBV2	14	TRBJ2-1	CASHRDRGSNEQFF	TGTGCCAGCCATAGGGACAGGGGTTCCAATGAGCAGTTCTTC
NA	TRBD2	TRBV5-1	19	TRBJ2-2	CASSLTLLAGGLNTGELFF	TGCGCCAGCAGCTTGACCCTACTAGCGGGGGGTTTGAACACCGGGGAGCTGTTTTTT
NA	NA	TRBV18	13	TRBJ1-2	CASSGAGSDGYTF	TGTGCCAGCTCAGGAGCAGGGTCCGATGGCTACACCTTC
once	NA	TRBV2	15	TRBJ1-5	CASSEVRVGNQPQHF	TGTGCCAGCAGTGAAGTGCGCGTTGGCAATCAGCCCCAGCATTTT
few	NA	TRBV7-2	13	TRBJ1-2	CASSSLIDGGYTF	TGTGCCAGCAGCTCCTTAATAGACGGGGGCTACACCTTC
NA	NA	TRBV11-2	14	TRBJ1-2	CASSPYRGHYGYTF	TGTGCCAGCAGCCCGTACCGTGGGCACTATGGCTACACCTTC
NA	TRBD1	TRBV5-1	17	TRBJ2-2	CASSNKQGASNTGELFF	TGCGCCAGCAGCAACAAACAGGGGGCCTCGAACACCGGGGAGCTGTTTTTT
NA	NA	TRBV7-2	12	TRBJ2-7	CASSFIYREQYF	TGTGCCAGCAGCTTCATCTACCGCGAGCAGTACTTC
NA	TRBD2	TRBV18	15	TRBJ2-3	CASSVSGTRADTQYF	TGTGCCAGCTCAGTAAGCGGGACCAGAGCAGATACGCAGTATTTT
NA	TRBD2	TRBV5-6	13	TRBJ2-1	CASTAWEGLEQFF	TGTGCCAGCACCGCCTGGGAGGGGCTTGAGCAGTTCTTC
few	TRBD1	TRBV7-2	15	TRBJ2-7	CASRLMTGTSYEQYF	TGTGCCAGCAGGTTGATGACAGGGACCTCCTACGAGCAGTACTTC
NA	TRBD1	TRBV5-1	13	TRBJ1-1	CASSPTGGGEAFF	TGCGCCAGCAGCCCGACAGGGGGCGGTGAAGCTTTCTTT
NA	TRBD2	TRBV6-5	14	TRBJ2-5	CASSRAGGTETQYF	TGTGCCAGCAGTCGAGCGGGAGGGACAGAGACCCAGTACTTC
NA	TRBD2	TRBV7-9	16	TRBJ2-3	CASSPGRAPSTDTQYF	TGTGCCAGCAGCCCAGGGAGGGCGCCGAGCACAGATACGCAGTATTTT
NA	TRBD1	TRBV6-6	14	TRBJ2-7	CASSWGQNSYEQYF	TGTGCCAGCAGTTGGGGACAGAACTCCTACGAGCAGTACTTC
once	TRBD1	TRBV19	15	TRBJ1-5	CASRGQGYSNQPQHF	TGTGCCAGTAGGGGACAGGGTTATAGCAATCAGCCCCAGCATTTT
NA	TRBD1	TRBV2	15	TRBJ2-7	CASRADRAASYEQYF	TGTGCCAGCAGAGCTGACAGGGCGGCCTCCTACGAGCAGTACTTC
NA	TRBD1	TRBV5-1	14	TRBJ1-1	CASREGQMNTEAFF	TGCGCCAGCAGGGAGGGACAGATGAACACTGAAGCTTTCTTT
NA	TRBD1	TRBV7-2	16	TRBJ1-6	CASSLRMDRGNSPLHF	TGTGCCAGCAGCTTGAGGATGGACAGGGGAAATTCACCCCTCCACTTT
NA	NA	TRBV19	14	TRBJ1-4	CASSDRTVGEKLFF	TGTGCCAGTAGTGACAGAACCGTGGGGGAAAAACTGTTTTTT
few	TRBD2	TRBV5-1	18	TRBJ2-5	CASSLIGTSFVQQETQYF	TGCGCCAGCAGCTTGATCGGGACTAGTTTCGTCCAACAAGAGACCCAGTACTTC